These 16 T cell receptor beta chains were all obtained from the same sample, sequenced in a study of OX40 agonist ivuxolimab in advanced cancers. Clones were read by immunoSEQ multiplex PCR, and TCRdb kept only the in-frame ones, dropping some. The data contain under 85,000 clones, 87% of them singletons. Sequencing used CD4+ or CD8+ T cells sorted from blood, obtained in a trial of the OX40 agonist ivuxolimab. These receptor sequences come from an adult with an advanced solid tumor such as melanoma, head and neck, liver or kidney cancer.

The chain couples TRBV14 to TRBJ2-1; perhaps D is TRBD1 or TRBD2 (5 bases each). V lost 4 bases and J 6 bases, leaving 10 bases between the germline ends. The V gene's germline CDR1 is SGHDN and CDR2 FVKESK. The CDR3 contains 13 residues. This CDR3 reads CASSLGTGNEQFF. In nucleotides, the CDR3 is TGTGCCAGCAGCCTCGGGACGGGCAATGAGCAGTTCTTC.

The gene calls are TRBV18 and TRBJ1-5; the D is unclear. Trimming cost V 1 base and J 1 base, with 17 bases left between them. This CDR3 has 18 amino acids. CDR1 is KGHSH and CDR2 is LQKENI in the germline V gene. In DNA, the CDR3 is TGTGCCAGCTCACCACGCAAATCCTTGTCAGACAGCAATCAGCCCCAGCATTTT. Translating it yields CASSPRKSLSDSNQPQHF.

The chain links TRBV6-1 to TRBJ2-7; 7 bases agree with TRBD1. Germline-derived CDR1 and CDR2 are MNHNS and SASEGT. V lost 5 bases, J lost 2 bases, and 6 bases stayed unmatched. This CDR3 spans 14 amino acids. CDR3 in DNA: TGTGCCAGCAGTTCGAGGGGGCCCACCTACGAGCAGTACTTC. Protein product: CASSSRGPTYEQYF.

This sequence joins TRBV6-6 and TRBJ2-1, with D tentatively TRBD2 (6 bases). Germline V gene data show CDR1 as MNHNY and CDR2 as SVGAGI (reference sequence). V dropped 7 bases and J dropped 6 bases, with 10 bases sitting between them. The CDR3 runs 12 residues. The CDR3 region is CASKPGSNEQFF. The CDR3, as DNA: TGTGCCAGCAAGCCCGGGAGCAATGAGCAGTTCTTC.

This clone has more than one count but fewer than ten. This chain connects TRBV5-1 to TRBJ1-1; no clear D. The CDR3 length is 15 residues. Trimming removed 4 bases from V and 2 bases from J, with 15 bases in between. Looked up from germline, CDR1 is SGHRS and CDR2 is YFSETQ. The CDR3 sequence is CASSLGLTGNTEAFF. The CDR3 DNA reads as TGCGCCAGCAGCCTGGGATTGACGGGTAACACTGAAGCTTTCTTT.

The genes are TRBV19 and TRBJ2-5; TRBD1 might be the D (6 bases). V lost 3 bases and J 1 base, leaving 9 bases between the germline ends. The CDR3 consists of 14 residues. The V gene's germline CDR1 is LNHDA and CDR2 SQIVND (reference sequence). CDR3 coding DNA: TGTGCCAGTAGTATCGGGACAATCCAAGAGACCCAGTACTTC. Its translation: CASSIGTIQETQYF.

The chain has TRBV19 and TRBJ1-1, with 10 nucleotides matching TRBD1. The junction had 9 bases not matched to a gene; V was cut back by 4 bases and J by 4 bases. Looked up from germline, CDR1 is LNHDA and CDR2 is SQIVND (reference sequence). This CDR3 contains 16 residues. The CDR3 reads CASSSGTGETGTEAFF. The CDR3 DNA sequence: TGTGCCAGTAGTAGCGGGACAGGGGAGACGGGCACTGAAGCTTTCTTT.

This clone was seen a handful of times. The genes are TRBV5-8 and TRBJ2-7; tentatively, D is TRBD1 or TRBD2 (5 bases each). The ends were cut back, 0 bases at V and 4 bases at J, with 8 bases in the middle. This CDR3 contains 13 residues. Germline CDR1 is SGHTS and CDR2 is YDEGEE. CDR3 region: CASSLAEGYEQYF. In nucleotides, the CDR3 is TGTGCCAGCAGCTTGGCCGAGGGGTACGAGCAGTACTTC.

V and J are TRBV5-1 and TRBJ2-1; 8 nucleotides agree with TRBD2. The germline CDR1 and CDR2 sequences are SGHRS and YFSETQ. V shed 3 bases and J 6 bases; nucleotides not matched to a gene: 11. The CDR3 spans 16 residues. The CDR3, as DNA: TGCGCCAGCAGCTCGACGAGCGGGAGCTCGGTCAATGAGCAGTTCTTC. As protein: CASSSTSGSSVNEQFF.

The rearrangement joins TRBV28 to TRBJ1-4; D might be TRBD1 (5 bases). Trimming took 6 bases from V and 4 from J, leaving 15 bases between them. The CDR3 contains 15 residues. Germline-derived CDR1 and CDR2 are MDHEN and SYDVKM. CDR3 residues: CASSKRQPYNEKLFF. The CDR3 DNA sequence: TGTGCCAGCAGCAAACGACAGCCATATAATGAAAAACTGTTTTTT. The whole variable domain, remainder taken from reference TRBV28 and TRBJ1-4, is DVKVTQSSRYLVKRTGEKVFLECVQDMDHENMFWYRQDPGLGLRLIYFSYDVKMKEKGDIPEGYSVSREKKERFSLILESASTNQTSMYLCASSKRQPYNEKLFFGSGTQLSVL.

This clone appeared a few times. The chain joins TRBV18 to TRBJ2-1, with no clear D. Trimming left V 1 base short and J 6 bases short, with 10 bases between. Looked up from germline, CDR1 is KGHSH and CDR2 is LQKENI. CDR3 length: 14 residues. Here the CDR3 DNA reads TGTGCCAGCTCACCACGGGGTGTTATCAATGAGCAGTTCTTC. It is translated as CASSPRGVINEQFF.

The gene calls are TRBV10-2 and TRBJ1-5; D may be TRBD1 (5 bases). V lost 6 bases and J 7 bases, leaving 16 bases between the germline ends. Germline lookup yields CDR1 WSHSY and CDR2 SAAADI. The CDR3 runs 14 residues. CDR3 in DNA: TGCGCCAGCAGAGCAGGGCCCGAGGGGCAGCCCCAGCATTTT. It specifies CASRAGPEGQPQHF.

CDR3 sequence: CASSYTGGNTEAFF. In nucleotides, the CDR3 is TGTGCCAGCAGCTATACAGGGGGGAACACTGAAGCTTTCTTT. The chain recombines TRBV7-2 with TRBJ1-1, with TRBD1 matching over 8 bases. The CDR3 sequence is 14 residues long. Looked up from germline, CDR1 is SGHTA and CDR2 is FQGNSA. Germline trimming cut 4 bases from V and 1 base from J; bases unmatched to any gene: 2.

The V call is TRBV23-1, the J call TRBJ1-1; 9 bases match TRBD1. TRBV23-1 is identified as an open reading frame with a role that is uncertain. The V segment lost 0 bases and the J segment 4 bases; nucleotides outside the gene matches: 9. The CDR3 consists of 17 residues. CDR3 nucleotides: TGCGCCAGCAGTCAATCGGGGGGGACAGGGCGACTCACTGAAGCTTTCTTT. This sequence encodes CASSQSGGTGRLTEAFF.

The CDR3 region is CASSLVPPVPSAHTFF. DNA for the CDR3: TGTGCCAGCAGCTTAGTACCCCCGGTTCCTAGCGCCCATACCTTCTTC. The chain links TRBV7-9 to TRBJ2-1; perhaps TRBD2 as D (6 bases). The CDR3 contains 16 residues. Trimming cost V 1 base and J 16 bases, with 26 bases left between them. The germline V gene encodes CDR1 SEHNR and CDR2 FQNEAQ (reference sequence).

The CDR3 loop reads CASILRQGYGYTF. In DNA, the CDR3 is TGTGCCAGTATCCTCCGACAGGGGTATGGCTACACCTTC. J is TRBJ1-2 and V is TRBV19; TRBD1 matches 8 bases. The CDR3 contains 13 residues. J gave up 5 bases and V 7 bases, and 6 bases lay outside the gene matches. Germline assignment: CDR1 LNHDA and CDR2 SQIVND (reference sequence).